This entry describes one T cell receptor (beta chain). Antigen unknown. The sample originates from a study of graft-versus-host responses after intestinal transplantation. Study-level points and caveats: Clonal ratios of graft-versus-host to host-versus-graft in allografts were high for patients exhibiting graft-donor T cell macrochimerism.

Per the germline V gene, CDR1 is SGHRS and CDR2 is YFSETQ. V shed 1 base and J shed 3 bases, with 11 bases lying between them. The CDR3 is 14 residues long. Profiling relied on immunoSEQ multiplex PCR, and the TCRdb table lists in-frame clones only, not all of them. The sample lists about 29,000 clones, 70% to 90% occurring once. This clonotype was obtained from a human patient who received an intestinal transplant, so some T cells may come from the graft donor. The genes are TRBV5-1 and TRBJ2-7, with D uncertain. This material consisted of PBMCs, taken approximately 460 days after intestinal transplantation. CDR3 protein: CASSLSGTYYEQYF. CDR3 coding DNA: TGCGCCAGCAGCTTGAGTGGAACTTACTACGAGCAGTACTTC.